This TCR beta chain was identified in a study of OX40 agonist ivuxolimab in advanced cancers. Study-level information: Prior anti-PD-1, anti-PD-L1 or anti-CTLA-4 therapy did not bar entry, and more than 35% had some. Partial responses occurred in three patients (one hepatocellular carcinoma, two cutaneous melanoma).

The CDR3 spans 14 residues. Germline V gene data show CDR1 as MDHEN and CDR2 as SYDVKM. V shed 6 bases and J 8 bases; nucleotides not matched to a gene: 9. TCRdb's table, derived via immunoSEQ multiplex PCR, lists solely in-frame clones and lacks some. The table records about 85,000 clones, about 81% of them present only once. Whole-study findings and limits: Dose levels from 0.1 to 3.0 mg/kg saw CD4+ and CD8+ blood T cells expand clonally by week 6.

This clone is a singleton in its sample. Its antigen is as yet unknown. The source is an adult with an advanced solid tumor such as melanoma, head and neck, liver or kidney cancer. The specimen was CD4+ or CD8+ T cells sorted from blood, collected in a trial of the OX40 agonist ivuxolimab. The chain couples TRBV28 to TRBJ1-5, with 8 nucleotides matching TRBD1. DNA of the CDR3: TGTGCCAGCAGCCCCCTGGACAGGGCCAAGCCCCAGCATTTT. It encodes CASSPLDRAKPQHF. The full variable domain, in which reference TRBV28 and TRBJ1-5 provide the parts outside the CDR3, is DVKVTQSSRYLVKRTGEKVFLECVQDMDHENMFWYRQDPGLGLRLIYFSYDVKMKEKGDIPEGYSVSREKKERFSLILESASTNQTSMYLCASSPLDRAKPQHFGDGTRLSIL.